This T cell receptor (beta chain) was sequenced in a study of patients with pleural tuberculosis (TCRdb year 2014). CDR1 is given as MGHDK and CDR2 as SYGVNS, both from the germline V gene. Taken from cysteine to phenylalanine, the CDR3 has 11 residues. The kept DNA is CDR3 alone, 33 bases in frame from the first base. Deletion took 5 bases off V and 6 bases off J, with a span of 4 bases between the germline ends. Data came from an Illumina Genome Analyzer IIx. TCRdb reworked the public reads: Q25 trimming with fastp, MiXCR clone assembly, productive beta chains retained. Rows merge per CDR3 protein into single entries with the most common DNA and genes. Here the sample has about 29,000 distinct CDR3 sequences; more than 15% occur a single time. 3.5% of the sample is taken by the ten largest. This clonotype was picked up many times. Its binding antigen is unknown. The input lacks base qualities; no much larger clone sits a single base away.

The sequenced material came from peripheral blood. The V gene is TRBV25-1 and the J gene is TRBJ2-2; the D gene cannot be named for sure. The origin of this receptor is a human donor with pleural tuberculosis. The CDR3 sequence is CASSRAGELFF. The DNA reads TGTGCCAGCAGTCGAGCCGGGGAGCTGTTTTTT.